These 27 T cell receptor beta chains came from one sample sequenced in a study of tumor and adjacent non-tumor tissue in lung cancer. The template was RNA from unsorted bulk tissue. A modified ARM-PCR protocol with three rounds of nested PCR amplified TCRbeta. Using its own MiXCR run on the multiplex PCR reads, TCRdb lists one record per CDR3 protein. The repertoire holds some 93,000 distinct CDR3 sequences, 67% seen once, with 18% in the top ten. The material sequenced was lung tumor tissue. Every receptor here comes from a man between 60 and 75 years old with non-small cell lung cancer.

Worth noting for this clonotype: A much bigger clone sits one base away, suggesting this may be a read error. The rearrangement uses TRBV15 and TRBJ1-1, with 9 bases that match TRBD1. The CDR3 loop spans 15 amino acids. CDR1 and CDR2 (germline): LNHNV, YYDKDF (reference sequence). J gave up 7 bases and V 5 bases, and 11 bases lay outside the gene matches. The CDR3 region is CATSETGGDPCEAFF. The CDR3 DNA reads as TGTGCCACCAGCGAAACAGGGGGCGACCCCTGTGAAGCTTTCTTT.

About this clonotype itself: At one end, the junction sequence differs from germline, possibly due to a read error. The DNA of the CDR3 is TGTGCCAGTAGGAGGTGTAGCGGGAGCTCCTACGAGCATTACTTC. It yields the protein CASRRCSGSSYEHYF. V is TRBV11-3 and J is TRBJ2-7; TRBD2 matches at 9 bases. The V gene's germline CDR1 is SGHNT and CDR2 YENEEA. The CDR3 runs 15 residues.

Concerning this clonotype itself: The junction differs from germline at one of its ends, possibly a read error. The chain couples TRBV7-9 to TRBJ2-1, with D tentatively TRBD1 or TRBD2 (5 bases each). The CDR3 extends over 14 amino acids. Germline-derived CDR1 and CDR2 are SEHNR and FQNEAQ (reference sequence). CDR3 DNA sequence: TGTGCCAGCAGCTTATTGGGGCAGGAGGATGAGCACTTCTTC. It specifies CASSLLGQEDEHFF.

The rearrangement uses TRBV5-8 and TRBJ2-3, with a possible D match to TRBD1 (5 bases). The end of the DNA fits TRBJ1-5 better, so the J call may be wrong. From germline, CDR1 is SGHTS and CDR2 YDEGEE. The CDR3 extends over 14 amino acids. Here the CDR3 DNA reads TGTGCCAGCAGGGGACTAGCGGGAGCAGATACGCAGCATTTT. Residues: CASRGLAGADTQHF.

This clonotype was detected ten times or more. The J gene is TRBJ1-4, the V gene TRBV12-3 or TRBV12-4; D remains ambiguous. With 7 bases removed from V and 8 bases from J, the gap between germline ends came to 20 bases. The CDR3 runs 15 residues. This CDR3 reads CASTISRGSGEKLFF. The CDR3 DNA follows: TGTGCCAGCACCATTTCCCGGGGTAGCGGCGAAAAACTGTTTTTT.

The J gene is TRBJ1-3, the V gene TRBV4-2, with a weak D call TRBD1 (6 bases). CDR3 length: 15 residues. The V gene's germline CDR1 is LGHNA and CDR2 YNFKEQ. Trimming cost V 4 bases and J 7 bases, with 17 bases left between them. CDR3 nucleotides: TGTGCCAGCAGCCTCCAGGGGCAGTGGGGTAACACCATATATTTT. Amino acid sequence: CASSLQGQWGNTIYF.

In regard to this clonotype: Given a much more abundant clone one base away, this may be a read error. This chain connects TRBV12-3 or TRBV12-4 to TRBJ2-3; 8 nucleotides agree with TRBD2. Trimming at V came to 5 bases and at J to 6 bases, leaving 10 bases not matched to a gene. This CDR3 region has 15 residues. The CDR3 region is CASSTLAEGGDTQYF. The CDR3 region has the DNA TGTGCCAGCAGTACACTAGCGGAGGGTGGGGATACGCAGTATTTT.

There are many counts of this clonotype. This chain links TRBV6-2 or TRBV6-3 with TRBJ2-1, with D maybe TRBD2 (5 bases). CDR1 is MNHEY and CDR2 is SVGEGT in the germline V gene. This CDR3 spans 15 amino acids. The V gene lost 7 bases and the J gene lost 5 bases, with 18 bases spanning the gap. CDR3 loop: CASTVGVSGNNEQFF. CDR3 sequence (DNA): TGTGCCAGCACTGTTGGGGTAAGCGGCAACAATGAGCAGTTCTTC.

As to this clonotype: This may stem from a read error, because a much larger clone lies one nucleotide away. This chain joins TRBV20-1 and TRBJ2-1, with 8 bases that match TRBD2. V lost 3 bases, J lost 6 bases, and 10 bases stayed unmatched. This CDR3 comprises 15 residues. Germline V CDR1 and CDR2: DFQATT, SNEGSKA (reference sequence). CDR3 coding DNA: TGCAGTGCTAGTCCGAGACCAGCGGGGGTCAATGAGCAGTTCTTC. Translation: CSASPRPAGVNEQFF.

This rearrangement joins TRBV12-3 or TRBV12-4 to TRBJ2-1; D possibly uses TRBD1 or TRBD2 (5 bases each). The DNA end lines up better with TRBJ2-5; the J call may be wrong. The length of the CDR3 is 13 residues. The CDR3 DNA reads TGTGCCAGCAGTTCCCGGGGCCTGGGGGCCCAGTACTTC. Translation: CASSSRGLGAQYF.

On this clonotype itself: This CDR3 fails to terminate in the conserved phenylalanine or tryptophan, so it likely reflects a read error. The genes are TRBV20-1 and TRBJ2-6; tentatively, D is TRBD2 (6 bases). Germline V gives CDR1 DFQATT, CDR2 SNEGSKA (reference sequence). The CDR3 is 16 amino acids. V was trimmed by 5 bases and J by 0 bases, leaving 14 bases between them. In nucleotides, the CDR3 is TGCAGTGCTCATGGGGACTCCCGCTCTGGGGCCAACGTCCTGACTCTC. Protein: CSAHGDSRSGANVLTL.

In this sample, this clonotype turned up a few times. This may be a read error, as it is one base from a much larger clone. The chain recombines TRBV20-1 with TRBJ2-7; a weak D match, TRBD1 (5 bases). V lost 6 bases to trimming and J lost 4 bases, with 19 bases between them. CDR3 length equals 14 residues. CDR1 is DFQATT, CDR2 SNEGSKA, per germline (reference sequence). For the CDR3, the DNA is TGCAGTGCAGTGGGGCCGGGCAGTATGTACGAGCAGTACTTC. Its translation is CSAVGPGSMYEQYF.

This clonotype was detected many times. J is TRBJ2-5 and V is TRBV4-1; TRBD1 agrees at 11 bases. Germline V gives CDR1 MGHRA, CDR2 YSYEKL. V gave up 4 bases and J gave up 5 bases; unmatched junction bases: 6. The CDR3 spans 15 residues. Here the CDR3 reads CASSLGQGAGETQYF. The CDR3 coding sequence is TGCGCCAGCAGCCTCGGACAGGGGGCAGGGGAGACCCAGTACTTC.

In regard to this clonotype: The junction differs from germline at one of its ends, possibly a read error. This CDR3 reads CANSKDRLGVQPQHF. DNA for the CDR3: TGCGCCAACAGCAAAGATAGATTGGGGGTTCAGCCCCAACATTTT. The V gene is TRBV4-3, the J gene TRBJ1-5; a weak D match, TRBD1 (5 bases). Germline lookup yields CDR1 LGHNA and CDR2 YSLEER. The CDR3 has 15 residues.

The chain links TRBV6-5 to TRBJ2-7, with 11 bases fitting TRBD2. CDR3 size: 17 residues. Germline lookup yields CDR1 MNHEY and CDR2 SVGAGI. V lost 6 bases to trimming and J lost 6 bases; unmatched junction nucleotides: 16. The CDR3 DNA sequence: TGTGCCAGCAGGGGGCTAGCGGGAGGCATCATCTCCCCCGAGCAGTACTTC. Encoded protein: CASRGLAGGIISPEQYF.

A note on this clonotype: At one end, the junction sequence differs from germline, possibly due to a read error. This chain links TRBV12-3 or TRBV12-4 with TRBJ2-3; tentatively, D is TRBD1 (6 bases). The CDR3 runs 14 residues. CDR3 loop: CASSRRQATDTRYF. The DNA of the CDR3 is TGTGCCAGCAGCCGTAGACAGGCCACAGATACGCGGTATTTT.

In the case of this clonotype: A much larger clone sits a single nucleotide away, making a read error possible. The chain recombines TRBV20-1 with TRBJ2-1, with TRBD2 as a possible D gene (7 bases). The V gene lost 5 bases and the J gene lost 9 bases, with 23 bases spanning the gap. Germline-derived CDR1 and CDR2 are DFQATT and SNEGSKA (reference sequence). The CDR3 covers 15 residues. This CDR3 is CSAQTWGAGRSEQFF. Written as DNA, the CDR3 is TGCAGTGCTCAAACGTGGGGGGCCGGGAGGAGTGAGCAGTTCTTC.

Turning to this clonotype: At one end, the junction sequence differs from germline, possibly due to a read error. The chain carries TRBV29-1 and TRBJ2-7, with TRBD2 as a possible D gene (6 bases). CDR3 length: 12 amino acids. Per the germline V gene, CDR1 is SQVTM and CDR2 is ANQGSEA. CDR3 nucleotides: TGCAGCGTTTCGGGGGTCCCCTACGAGCAGAACTTC. Translated: CSVSGVPYEQNF.

About this clonotype: At one of its ends the junction is not consistent with the germline gene, which may arise from a read error. The chain uses TRBV11-3 and TRBJ2-6; tentative D call: TRBD1 (5 bases). The CDR3 has 15 residues. Germline CDR1 SGHNT, CDR2 YENEEA. The CDR3 nucleotides are TGTGCCAGCAGCCAAAAGGGTCCTGGGGCCAACGTCATGACTTTC. Protein: CASSQKGPGANVMTF. The full variable domain, its missing parts supplied by reference TRBV11-3 and TRBJ2-6, is EAGVVQSPRYKIIEKKQPVAFWCNPISGHNTLYWYLQNLGQGPELLIRYENEEAVDDSQLPKDRFSAERLKGVDSTLKIQPAELGDSAVYLCASSQKGPGANVMTFGAGSRLTVL.

To note about this clonotype: This may be a read error, as it is one base from a much larger clone. The J gene is TRBJ1-5, the V gene TRBV20-1; D call uncertain. Germline assignment: CDR1 DFQATT and CDR2 SNEGSKA (reference sequence). The CDR3 length is 14 residues. This CDR3 is CNARDPGDNQPQHF. DNA of the CDR3: TGCAATGCTAGAGATCCGGGAGACAATCAGCCCCAGCATTTT.

Concerning this clonotype itself: This may be a read error, as it is one base from a much larger clone. The chain links TRBV13 to TRBJ2-7; no clear D. This CDR3 is built from 13 residues. Germline V CDR1 and CDR2: PRHDT, FYEKMQ (reference sequence). This CDR3 is CTSSFQVTKEQYF. CDR3 DNA: TGTACCAGCAGCTTCCAGGTCACGAAGGAGCAGTACTTC.

As for this clonotype: The junction does not match germline at one end; this may be a read error. V is TRBV4-2 and J is TRBJ1-6; D is uncertain. Germline CDR1 is LGHNA and CDR2 is YNFKEQ. CDR3 size: 16 residues. CDR3 in DNA: TGTCCCAGCAGCCAAGAAGGTGACACCTGTAATTCACCCCTCCACTTT. Translation: CPSSQEGDTCNSPLHF.

This sequence joins TRBV10-2 and TRBJ2-7, with no clear D. V gave up 8 bases and J gave up 5 bases, with 13 bases separating them. The CDR3 loop spans 12 amino acids. CDR1 is WSHSY, CDR2 SAAADI, per germline. As DNA, the CDR3 is TGCGCCAGCCTGTGGGTGATTAACGAGCAGTACTTC. Amino acid sequence: CASLWVINEQYF.

This clonotype is medium-sized within its sample. The chain carries TRBV11-2 and TRBJ2-2, with D perhaps TRBD1 (5 bases). Germline-derived CDR1 and CDR2 are SGHAT and FQNNGV. Deletions cut 5 bases from V and 5 bases from J, with 12 bases between. This CDR3 contains 14 residues. The CDR3, as DNA: TGTGCCAGCAGCCCGGACATCACAACCGGGGAGCTGTTTTTT. Residues: CASSPDITTGELFF.

This clonotype was counted ten times or more. At one end the junction does not follow the germline gene, possibly because of a read error. V and J are TRBV29-1 and TRBJ1-4; 9 bases are a match to TRBD1. The CDR3 contains 13 residues. Germline lookup yields CDR1 SQVTM and CDR2 ANQGSEA. CDR3 protein: CSVEETGGFYKIF. Written as DNA, the CDR3 is TGCAGCGTTGAAGAAACAGGGGGCTTCTATAAGATTTTT.

The V gene is TRBV6-2 or TRBV6-3, the J gene TRBJ2-1, with a possible D match to TRBD2 (6 bases). V was cut by 5 bases and J by 6 bases, with 17 bases left in between. The CDR3 length is 15 residues. Germline CDR1 MNHEY, CDR2 SVGEGT. CDR3 loop: CASSTISRRANEQFF. CDR3 DNA: TGTGCCAGCAGTACCATTAGCAGGAGGGCCAATGAGCAGTTCTTC.

This chain links TRBV11-3 with TRBJ2-3, with unresolved D. The V and J ends lost 1 base and 4 bases respectively, with 15 bases between them. Germline V gene data show CDR1 as SGHNT and CDR2 as YENEEA. The CDR3 has 16 residues. CDR3 amino acids: CASSLGVGNHSDTQYF. The CDR3 coding sequence is TGTGCCAGCAGCTTAGGGGTAGGGAATCACTCAGATACGCAGTATTTT.